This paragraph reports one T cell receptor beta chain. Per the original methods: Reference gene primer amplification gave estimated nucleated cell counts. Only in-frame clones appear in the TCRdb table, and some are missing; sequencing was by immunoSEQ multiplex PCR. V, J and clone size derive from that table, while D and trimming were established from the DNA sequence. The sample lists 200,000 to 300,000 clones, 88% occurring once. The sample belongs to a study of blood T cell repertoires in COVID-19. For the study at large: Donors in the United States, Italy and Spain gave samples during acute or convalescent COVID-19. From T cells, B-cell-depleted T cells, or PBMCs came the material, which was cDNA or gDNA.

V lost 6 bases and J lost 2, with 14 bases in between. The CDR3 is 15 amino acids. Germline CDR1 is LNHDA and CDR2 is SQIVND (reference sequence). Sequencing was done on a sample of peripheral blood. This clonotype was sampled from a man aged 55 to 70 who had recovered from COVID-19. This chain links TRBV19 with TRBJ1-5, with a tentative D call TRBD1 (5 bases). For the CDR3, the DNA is TGTGCCAGTAGGATTGGGGGGGGAGGCAATCAGCCCCAGCATTTT. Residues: CASRIGGGGNQPQHF.